Below, 12 T cell receptor beta chains from the same sample are listed, as sequenced in a study of T cell responses to AZD1222 COVID-19 vaccine. Method: immunoSEQ multiplex PCR; TCRdb's copy keeps in-frame clones and lacks some. The sample shows about 76,000 clones, roughly 88% of them seen only once. Sequences were derived from peripheral blood, sampled on day 0 of MenACWY control vaccination. The receptors were gathered from an adult in good health.

The chain couples TRBV9 to TRBJ2-2; 7 nucleotides align to TRBD2. CDR3 length: 16 amino acids. CDR1 SGDLS and CDR2 YYNGEE come from the germline V gene. J was trimmed by 0 bases and V by 1 base; bases with no gene match: 3. The CDR3 spells CASSVRTRANTGELFF. DNA of the CDR3: TGTGCCAGCAGCGTAAGGACTAGGGCGAACACCGGGGAGCTGTTTTTT.

CDR3 nucleotides: TGTGCCAGCAGTTATAACAGGGTCTCGGCAAATGAGCAGTTCTTC. Protein: CASSYNRVSANEQFF. This chain links TRBV6-5 with TRBJ2-1; the D gene is possibly TRBD1 (6 bases). V lost 3 bases and J 7 bases, leaving 16 bases between the germline ends. CDR1 and CDR2 from the germline V gene are MNHEY and SVGAGI. CDR3 size: 15 residues.

V usage is TRBV19 and J usage is TRBJ2-7; a possible D gene is TRBD1 (6 bases). The germline gives CDR1 LNHDA, CDR2 SQIVND (reference sequence). With 9 bases removed from V and 3 bases from J, the gap between germline ends came to 15 bases. This CDR3 spans 13 amino acids. The CDR3 loop is CASSQGIVYEQYF. The CDR3 coding sequence is TGTGCCAGCTCACAGGGAATTGTCTACGAGCAGTACTTC. Filled out from reference TRBV19 and TRBJ2-7, the complete variable domain reads DGGITQSPKYLFRKEGQNVTLSCEQNLNHDAMYWYRQDPGQGLRLIYYSQIVNDFQKGDIAEGYSVSREKKESFPLTVTSAQKNPTAFYLCASSQGIVYEQYFGPGTRLTVT.

This clone was seen a few times. This sequence joins TRBV28 and TRBJ1-3; D is uncertain. The CDR3 is 13 amino acids. V was clipped by 5 bases and J by 4 bases, with 9 bases between them. Germline assignment: CDR1 MDHEN and CDR2 SYDVKM. The CDR3 region has the DNA TGTGCCAGCAGTCCACACAAGGGAAACACCATATATTTT. This codes for CASSPHKGNTIYF.

The chain carries TRBV29-1 and TRBJ2-5, with 7 positions matching TRBD2. The CDR3 loop spans 11 amino acids. The germline V gene has CDR1 SQVTM and CDR2 ANQGSEA. Trimming removed 4 bases from V and 4 bases from J; junction bases left unmatched: 0. In DNA form, the CDR3 reads TGCAGCGTTGTAGCGGGAGAGACCCAGTACTTC. Amino acids: CSVVAGETQYF. Complete variable domain (other parts from reference TRBV29-1 and TRBJ2-5): SAVISQKPSRDICQRGTSLTIQCQVDSQVTMMFWYRQQPGQSLTLIATANQGSEATYESGFVIDKFPISRPNLTFSTLTVSNMSPEDSSIYLCSVVAGETQYFGPGTRLLVL.

The gene calls are TRBV7-9 and TRBJ2-1, with D uncertain. This CDR3 is 13 amino acids long. Germline V gene sequence: CDR1 SEHNR, CDR2 FQNEAQ (reference sequence). The V end was cut by 2 bases, the J end by 8 bases, with 10 bases between. CDR3 in amino acids: CASSLSTRDEQFF. CDR3 in DNA: TGTGCCAGCAGCTTATCCACCAGAGATGAGCAGTTCTTC. The full variable domain, in which reference TRBV7-9 and TRBJ2-1 provide the parts outside the CDR3, is DTGVSQNPRHKITKRGQNVTFRCDPISEHNRLYWYRQTLGQGPEFLTYFQNEAQLEKSRLLSDRFSAERPKGSFSTLEIQRTEQGDSAMYLCASSLSTRDEQFFGPGTRLTVL.

The chain links TRBV6-5 to TRBJ2-1; D not resolved. In germline, CDR1 is MNHEY, CDR2 SVGAGI. Trimming cost V 4 bases and J 2 bases, with 12 bases left between them. The CDR3 totals 15 residues. CDR3 amino acids: CASSFRQGTYNEQFF. CDR3 DNA sequence: TGTGCCAGCAGTTTTAGACAAGGGACCTACAATGAGCAGTTCTTC.

V gene TRBV2 combines with J gene TRBJ1-1; 7 bases are shared with TRBD1. The V and J ends lost 6 bases and 5 bases, in that order; junction bases with no gene match: 6. Germline V gives CDR1 SNHLY, CDR2 FYNNEI. This CDR3 is 13 amino acids long. CDR3 coding DNA: TGTGCCAGCAGGGTAGACAGGGAGACTGAAGCTTTCTTT. Its protein is CASRVDRETEAFF.

The chain links TRBV6-4 to TRBJ1-2; 7 positions agree with TRBD1. After removal of 3 bases from V and 4 bases from J, the junction contained 2 bases not matched to a gene. CDR1 and CDR2 from the germline V gene are MRHNA and SNTAGT. The CDR3 has 13 residues. CDR3 amino acids: CASSEQGTYGYTF. The CDR3 DNA follows: TGTGCCAGCAGTGAACAGGGGACCTATGGCTACACCTTC.

The chain has TRBV5-1 and TRBJ2-7; 8 bases agree with TRBD2. J lost 5 bases, V lost 0 bases, and 10 bases had no gene match. Germline V CDR1 and CDR2: SGHRS, YFSETQ. This CDR3 is built from 16 residues. The CDR3 nucleotides are TGCGCCAGCAGCTTGGACGCAGCGGGAGCGGCGCACGAGCAGTACTTC. Translation gives CASSLDAAGAAHEQYF.

V gene TRBV6-5 combines with J gene TRBJ1-3, with D tentatively TRBD1 (5 bases). Germline V gene lookup returns CDR1 MNHEY and CDR2 SVGAGI. The V gene lost 2 bases and the J gene lost 3 bases, with 11 bases spanning the gap. This CDR3 region has 15 residues. The CDR3, as DNA: TGTGCCAGCAGTTACGCCCAGGGTAATGGAAACACCATATATTTT. Amino acid sequence: CASSYAQGNGNTIYF.

Here the CDR3 reads CASSLGPLGAQYF. CDR3 nucleotide sequence: TGTGCCAGCAGCTTAGGGCCTCTCGGGGCCCAGTACTTC. This rearrangement joins TRBV7-2 to TRBJ2-5; tentatively, D is TRBD2 (5 bases). This CDR3 comprises 13 residues. V shed 1 base and J shed 9 bases, with 12 bases lying between them. Germline assignment: CDR1 SGHTA and CDR2 FQGNSA.